This TCR beta chain was captured by sequencing in a study of cytomegalovirus exposure and HLA in healthy donors. General observations from the study: Within an earlier analysis, most TCR beta V segments proved productive either about 87% or about 30% of the time. With high specificity and sensitivity, the classifier reportedly diagnosed cytomegalovirus status. A few V segments could not be told apart, such as TRBV6-2 and TRBV6-3, and were left out. Among TCR beta chains of equal frequency, HLA-associated ones were more clonally expanded in a later analysis.

Of note for this clone: Its target is unknown.

The CDR3 has 15 residues. CDR1 is SGDLS, CDR2 YYNGEE, per germline. With 0 bases clipped from V and 5 bases from J, the junction kept 2 bases outside the gene matches. Primers for the PCR totalled 60 Vbeta and 13 Jbeta. Sequencing was performed with immunoSEQ multiplex PCR; in TCRdb, only in-frame clones are kept and a portion is missing. Of over 150,000 clones listed, 70% to 80% are singletons. The clonotype was recovered from a man aged 30 to 39 in good health and CMV-seropositive. The chain is built from TRBV9 and TRBJ2-7; 13 nucleotides line up with TRBD2. Sequences were obtained from PBMCs. This chain's CDR3 is CASSVGTSGGDEQYF. The DNA for the CDR3 is TGTGCCAGCAGCGTAGGGACTAGCGGGGGAGACGAGCAGTACTTC.